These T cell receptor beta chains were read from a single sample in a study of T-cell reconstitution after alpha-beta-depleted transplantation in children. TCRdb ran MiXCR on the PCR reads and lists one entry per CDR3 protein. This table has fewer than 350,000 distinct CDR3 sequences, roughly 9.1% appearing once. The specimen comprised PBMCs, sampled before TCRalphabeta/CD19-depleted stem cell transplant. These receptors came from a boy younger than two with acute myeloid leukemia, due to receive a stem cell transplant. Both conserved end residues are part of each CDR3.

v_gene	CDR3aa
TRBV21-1	CASSKKASTYNSPLHF
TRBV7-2	CASSLAGPRTSGRTGEQFF
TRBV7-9	CASSLAIGGIRTDTQYF
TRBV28	CASSGTELYTGELFF
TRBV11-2	CASSLVGSGSPETQYF
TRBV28	CASSLNPGREQFF
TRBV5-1	CASSLEVPPQEKLFF
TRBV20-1	CSASRRREGHTDTQYF
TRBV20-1	CSARGRETSGNYNEQFF
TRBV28	CASSLFRDRGYYEQYF
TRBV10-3	CAIRIAGETDTQYF
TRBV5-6	CASSLVSGRDTGELFF
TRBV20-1	CSAPRDRGYEQYF